The T cell receptor beta chain described here comes from a study of cytomegalovirus exposure and HLA in healthy donors. Study in general: Findings of an earlier analysis included 110 million or so unique TCR beta sequences from some 180 million T cells. Notes on the study in general: TCR beta chains numbering some 160 were designated cytomegalovirus-associated. Upon later analysis, TCR association rates were observed to vary by HLA locus, being highest for DRB1 and lowest for HLA-C. Across donors, presence/absence analyses took sequencing depth to be roughly uniform.

The PCR had 60 Vbeta and 13 Jbeta primers. The assay was immunoSEQ multiplex PCR, and TCRdb's table has in-frame clones only and misses some. The profile covers fewer than 250,000 clones, with roughly 80% appearing a single time and 2% to 2.5% taken by the ten largest. This clone has only one observation. Antigen specificity is unknown. CDR3 length equals 15 residues. CDR1 and CDR2 (germline): SGHNT, YYREEE (reference sequence). J was trimmed by 4 bases and V by 2 bases; bases with no gene match: 4. Material: PBMCs. The sequence came from a woman in her 30s in good health and CMV-seropositive. The chain uses TRBV5-4 and TRBJ2-3, with 10 bases fitting TRBD2. The CDR3 region is CASSLGAGGSDTQYF. The CDR3 DNA sequence: TGTGCCAGCAGCTTAGGAGCGGGAGGGTCAGATACGCAGTATTTT.